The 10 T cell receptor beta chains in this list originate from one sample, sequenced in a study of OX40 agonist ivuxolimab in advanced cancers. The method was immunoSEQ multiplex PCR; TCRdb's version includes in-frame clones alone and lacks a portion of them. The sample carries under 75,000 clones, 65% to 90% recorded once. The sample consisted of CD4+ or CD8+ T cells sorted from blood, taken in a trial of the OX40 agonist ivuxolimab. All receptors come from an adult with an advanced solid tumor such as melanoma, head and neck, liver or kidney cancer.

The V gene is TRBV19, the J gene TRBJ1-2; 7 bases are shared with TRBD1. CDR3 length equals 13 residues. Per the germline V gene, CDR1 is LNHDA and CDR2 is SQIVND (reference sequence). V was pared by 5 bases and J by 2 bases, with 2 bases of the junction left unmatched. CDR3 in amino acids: CASSEGQNYGYTF. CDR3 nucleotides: TGTGCCAGTAGTGAGGGACAGAACTATGGCTACACCTTC.

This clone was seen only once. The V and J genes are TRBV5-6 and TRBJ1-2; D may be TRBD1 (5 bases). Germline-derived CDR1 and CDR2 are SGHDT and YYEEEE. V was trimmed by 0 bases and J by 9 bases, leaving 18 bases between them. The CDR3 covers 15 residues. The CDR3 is CASSLVLRVTPSYTF. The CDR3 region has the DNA TGTGCCAGCAGCTTGGTCCTCAGGGTCACCCCAAGCTACACCTTC.

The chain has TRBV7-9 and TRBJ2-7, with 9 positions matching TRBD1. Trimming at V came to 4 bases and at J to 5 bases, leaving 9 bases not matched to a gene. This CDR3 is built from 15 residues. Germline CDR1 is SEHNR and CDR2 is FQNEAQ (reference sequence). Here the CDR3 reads CASSSAWDREDEQYF. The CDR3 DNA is TGTGCCAGCAGCTCAGCTTGGGACAGGGAAGACGAGCAGTACTTC.

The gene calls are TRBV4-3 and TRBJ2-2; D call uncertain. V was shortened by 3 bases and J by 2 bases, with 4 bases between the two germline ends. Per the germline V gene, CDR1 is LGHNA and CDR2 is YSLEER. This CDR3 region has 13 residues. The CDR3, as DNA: TGCGCCAGCAGCCAGGGCAACACCGGGGAGCTGTTTTTT. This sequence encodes CASSQGNTGELFF.

CDR3 protein: CASSTYRPGGKSYEQYF. CDR3 nucleotide sequence: TGTGCCAGCTCCACGTATCGTCCGGGGGGTAAGAGTTACGAGCAGTACTTC. The chain recombines TRBV7-8 with TRBJ2-7; 7 bases are shared with TRBD2. The germline gives CDR1 SGHVS, CDR2 FQNEAQ. The CDR3 runs to 17 residues. V dropped 8 bases and J dropped 4; count of bases not matched to a gene: 20.

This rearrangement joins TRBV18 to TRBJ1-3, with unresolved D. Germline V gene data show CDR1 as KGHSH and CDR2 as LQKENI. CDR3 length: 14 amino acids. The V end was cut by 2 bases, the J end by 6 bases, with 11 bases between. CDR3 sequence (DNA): TGTGCCAGCTCACCAAGGACGGCGGAAAACACCATATATTTT. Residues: CASSPRTAENTIYF.

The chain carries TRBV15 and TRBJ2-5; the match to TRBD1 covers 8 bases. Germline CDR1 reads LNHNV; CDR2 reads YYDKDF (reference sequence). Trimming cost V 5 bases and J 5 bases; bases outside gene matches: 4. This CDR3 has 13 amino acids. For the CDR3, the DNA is TGTGCCACCAGCTTCGGACAGGGCGAGACCCAGTACTTC. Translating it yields CATSFGQGETQYF.

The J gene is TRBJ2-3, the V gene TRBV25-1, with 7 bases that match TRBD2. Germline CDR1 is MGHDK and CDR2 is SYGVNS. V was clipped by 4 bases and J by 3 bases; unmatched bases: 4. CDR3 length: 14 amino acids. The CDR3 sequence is CASSAPGRTDTQYF. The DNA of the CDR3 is TGTGCCAGCAGTGCGCCCGGGAGGACAGATACGCAGTATTTT.

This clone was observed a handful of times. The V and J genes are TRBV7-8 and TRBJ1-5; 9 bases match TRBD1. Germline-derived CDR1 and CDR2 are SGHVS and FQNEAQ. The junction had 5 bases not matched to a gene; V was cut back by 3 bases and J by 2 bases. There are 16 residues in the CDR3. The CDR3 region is CASSFLQGAGNQPQHF. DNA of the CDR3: TGTGCCAGCAGCTTTTTACAGGGGGCAGGCAATCAGCCCCAGCATTTT.

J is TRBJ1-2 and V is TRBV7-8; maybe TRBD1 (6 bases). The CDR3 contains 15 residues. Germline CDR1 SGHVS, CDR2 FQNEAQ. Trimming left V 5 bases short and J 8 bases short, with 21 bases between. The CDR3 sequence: CASSPWGQALSGYTF. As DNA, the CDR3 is TGTGCCAGCAGCCCATGGGGGCAGGCGCTCTCCGGCTACACCTTC.